The clone carrying this TCR beta chain has ten or more counts. As yet, its antigen is unknown. Regions amplified from RNA transcripts were the TCR beta CDR3 regions. Researchers ran a first-round RT-PCR on the TCR CDR3 using the HTBI primer set. TCRdb re-called the multiplex PCR reads through MiXCR, storing one row per CDR3 protein. The profile shows about 300,000 distinct CDR3 sequences, roughly 19% of them singletons. The length of the CDR3 is 15 residues. J gave up 2 bases and V 4 bases, and 4 bases lay outside the gene matches. Germline CDR1 and CDR2: SGHRS and YFSETQ. These data belong to a study of T cells in Graves' hyperthyroidism and ophthalmopathy. Study-wide results and limits: Researchers found most expanded thyroid clonotypes above 0.001 in blood as well.

The specimen was blood. The clonotype originates from a man aged 45-60 years with Graves' ophthalmopathy. The rearrangement joins TRBV5-1 to TRBJ2-2; 8 bases line up with TRBD1. The CDR3 protein is CASSLQGGNTGELFF. The CDR3 coding sequence is TGCGCCAGCAGCCTACAGGGGGGAAACACCGGGGAGCTGTTTTTT.